The source of this TCR beta chain is a study of cytomegalovirus exposure and HLA in healthy donors (dated by TCRdb to 2016 to 2017). For the wider study: According to an earlier analysis of a few hundred of the donors, 150 million to 200 million T cells yielded some 120 million unique TCR beta sequences and 250 to 350 Gb of sequence data. An early release covering roughly 640 HLA-typed donors comprised roughly 300 gigabases of sequencing data and 65 million to 100 million unique TCR sequences. Class I and class II HLA loci were covered by the typing at four-digit resolution. Rather than using new phenotypic data, the later analysis identified candidate immune exposures from TCR beta sequences and from how often those sequences occurred across donors. A later genetic analysis used genome-wide SNP genotypes for about three fifths of the roughly 700 donors, treating that subset as a discovery cohort. Among about 360 genotyped donors of the cohort, an average of 235,054 unique TCR beta nucleotide sequences were sequenced per donor, roughly 20% of them non-productive. Every repertoire in the discovery cohort had been generated on one and the same sequencing platform. A separate validation cohort of roughly 130 different subjects was used in addition to the approximately 610-subject first cohort. Several DR-DQ haplotypes were handled as single units for association and clustering because linkage in the cohort was strong. Alongside the repertoire data, information on donor age, sex, ethnicity and CMV serostatus was compiled. A later analysis re-examined previously published TCR beta repertoires from over 500 donors and added high-resolution HLA genotyping to investigate patterns of TCR occurrence. Among the roughly 400 genotyped donors, approximately 77% belonged to the genetic ancestry cluster associated with self-reported Caucasian donors. To predict cytomegalovirus infection status, the study brought together high-throughput TCR immunosequencing, statistical association of individual TCRs with disease status, and machine learning. The study was designed to test whether signatures of past pathogen exposure could be identified by cataloging public T cell receptors. Typing coverage varied by locus: about 620-630 donors for A, B, C, DRB1 and DQB1; 500 to 550 for DQA1; over 600 for DPA1; 400 to 480 for DPB1. An earlier analysis of several hundred of the donors applied high-throughput TCR beta sequencing to assess whether each TCR beta V gene segment acted as functional or pseudogenic. The study profiled the T cell repertoires of about 640 subjects by immunosequencing and related them to cytomegalovirus serostatus. The investigation overall reported the following: In an earlier analysis of approximately 600 of the donors, most TCR beta V segments were observed in productive rearrangements about 87% or about 30% of the time, broadly matching IMGT annotations. Some IMGT-functional V segments, including TRBV6-2 and TRBV6-3, could not be distinguished by the 87-base-pair reads and were therefore excluded. A later analysis found that most CMV-associated TCR beta chains appeared HLA-restricted, with HLA associations seemingly driven largely by CMV exposure. In a later analysis, 15,000 to 20,000 TCR beta sequences were associated with specific HLA alleles at a false discovery rate of 0.05. The earlier analysis of 587 of the donors excluded fewer than 20 rarely observed V segments, including chromosome 9 orphons, because counts were too low. In vitro tests confirmed that three of the cytomegalovirus-associated TCR beta chains recognize cytomegalovirus antigens. Because some donors lacked HLA typing at each locus, the association tests relied only on the typed subset. Compared with equally common non-associated chains, HLA-associated TCR beta chains in a later analysis were more clonally expanded and had lower generation probabilities. When HLA alleles, especially DR and DQ, strongly co-occurred, TCR associations were difficult to assign to individual alleles. A later analysis found that TCR association rates varied across HLA loci, with DRB1 alleles showing the most associated TCRs and HLA-C alleles the fewest. A later genetic analysis associated a missense DCLRE1C variant with V-gene and J-gene trimming of TCR beta chains, and an independent cohort replicated the association. The authors suggested that the approach could potentially be extended to other disease states and immunological phenotypes. Across donors, most TCR sequences were observed very rarely, whereas some public TCRs were present in many individuals. A further reported finding was that TCR beta sequences accurately predicted the HLA-A and HLA-B alleles for most subjects in the first cohort. Several of the top co-occurrence clusters appeared to be linked to parvovirus B19, influenza, CMV and Epstein-Barr virus, according to a later analysis. A cluster of highly shared sequence variants was judged likely to represent a technical artifact of the sequencing pipeline. Linkage disequilibrium might explain the correlated functional status among segregating V segments, but an unknown experimental factor could not be ruled out. The classifier was reported to diagnose cytomegalovirus status with high specificity and sensitivity in both the original cohort and the validation cohort. In this cohort, only TCR beta chains were sequenced, and detectable features were limited by the absence of alpha or paired-chain data. According to a later genetic analysis, donors in an Asian-associated ancestry cluster had fewer N-insertions in productive TCRs than the approximately 700-donor mean. The only immune exposure information available for the cohort was CMV serostatus. Sequencing depth was assumed to be roughly uniform across donors in the presence/absence analyses, though that assumption may not hold. The study gave a list of about 150 TCR beta chains associated with cytomegalovirus.

From the germline V gene (reference sequence), CDR1 is SEHNR and CDR2 is FQNEAQ. The CDR3 starts with the cysteine, ends with the phenylalanine, and has 17 residues. The CDR3 DNA has 51 bases and is translated from base 1. The V end loses 5 bases and the J end loses 2 bases, and a stretch of 22 bases separates them. In total, about 650 healthy bone marrow donors made up the cohort. At the time of sampling, every cohort member was nominally healthy, though immune exposures that went unrecorded were likely present. The donor was CMV seropositive and was included in the group of approximately 300 seropositive cohort members. A peripheral blood sample was collected from each donor, and TCR beta sequencing was performed on peripheral blood mononuclear cells. Genomic DNA was extracted from the blood cell samples with the Qiagen DNeasy Blood Extraction Kit. The library relied on the immunoSEQ multiplex PCR assay. A mixture of 60 forward primers for TCR Vbeta segments and 13 reverse primers for TCR Jbeta segments was used in the multiplex PCR. Amplification of the CDR3 region of rearranged TCR beta genes was performed with a multiplex PCR assay on genomic DNA. On the Illumina HiSeq System, the amplified TCR beta libraries were sequenced as 87-base-pair reads. The original pipeline was this. A later analysis counted approximately 76 million unique TCR beta chains across the 700 or so repertoires, and 9.5 million to 11 million of these chains were shared by at least two donors. To remove PCR and sequencing errors, raw reads were error-corrected and collapsed into unique sequences using a nearest-neighbor algorithm that merged closely related sequences. CDR3 sequences were aligned to IMGT reference sequences to assign V, D and J gene segments. Each retained sequence needed at least a six-nucleotide match to both a V gene segment and a J gene segment. Rearrangements were classified as productive when the CDR3 lacked stop codons and remained in frame with V and J, and all other rearrangements were classified as non-productive. Following IMGT convention, CDR3 was defined as the stretch from the second conserved V-encoded cysteine up to the conserved J-encoded phenylalanine. The earlier analysis of 587 of the donors excluded sequences that lacked an unambiguous match to a single V gene segment. An earlier analysis of approximately 590 of the donors called V segments functional above 56.7% productive rearrangements and segregating when the between-donor standard deviation exceeded 5%. A statistical classification framework was built for diagnosing cytomegalovirus status from the catalog of TCR beta chain sequences. A later analysis assigned V and J genes by comparing TCR nucleotide sequences with IMGT/GENE-DB human TR gene sequences. Using the TCRdist pipeline, a later analysis assigned CDR3 sequences along with most-parsimonious VDJ recombination scenarios. A later analysis defined each TCR beta chain by its CDR3 amino acid sequence plus V-gene family, and excluded reads lacking a unique V-gene family. In a later analysis, 450 to 600 highly shared, low-generation-probability nucleotide sequences were removed to address suspected cross-contamination and a sequencing artifact. A later analysis calculated a clonal expansion index for each public chain from normalized within-repertoire ranks of inferred template counts. In a later analysis, generation probabilities were computed using a VDJ recombination model fitted to out-of-frame rearrangements, and the results were checked against IGoR. In a later analysis, TCR-TCR, TCR-HLA and TCR-CMV co-occurrence was scored with hypergeometric tests, and a repertoire-size bias correction was applied to TCR pairs. In a later analysis, false discovery rates were estimated by permuting HLA or CMV assignments 20 times. A later analysis grouped co-occurring TCRs with DBSCAN, adding TCRdist sequence similarity when clustering within HLA-allele-positive subsets. Co-occurrence clustering excluded repertoires with fewer than 30,000 or more than 120,000 public chains, plus five with anomalous nucleotide sharing. TCRdb holds this immuneACCESS table with in-frame rearrangements only. Some clones are missing; in checked studies, unresolved V genes explain under half, and the rest has no known cause. For V, J and clone size, that table is used; D and trimming come from the DNA. Recorded for this sample are roughly 63,000 clones; about 75% of them occurred a single time. Under 30% of the sample rests with the top ten.

With regard to this clone: The target of this receptor is not known. No much larger clone exists at a distance of one base, and base qualities are not known.

This clonotype was sampled from a woman in her thirties or forties in good health and CMV-seropositive. In this chain, TRBV7-9 is recombined with TRBJ2-7, with TRBD1 as a weak D call on 5 bases. Sequenced material: PBMCs. The bases are TGTGCCAGCAGCCTGGCGGCCCAAATCACAGGTACCTACGAGCAGTACTTC. This is translated as CASSLAAQITGTYEQYF.